These T cell receptor beta chains were read from a single sample in a study of OX40 agonist ivuxolimab in advanced cancers. Profiling relied on immunoSEQ multiplex PCR, and the TCRdb table lists in-frame clones only, not all of them. The repertoire has approximately 43,000 clones, about 83% of them found once; the top ten carry around 35%. The sequences come from CD4+ or CD8+ T cells sorted from blood, collected in a trial of the OX40 agonist ivuxolimab. Receptors originate from an adult with an advanced solid tumor such as melanoma, head and neck, liver or kidney cancer. Each CDR3 is given with its conserved first and last residue. A D gene is named only where the DNA matches it firmly. The size of a clone is reported for some rows only, either as once, few or many, or as a class for expanded clones.

J gene	V gene	CDR3 length	D gene	clone size	CDR3 DNA	CDR3 protein
TRBJ1-1	TRBV28	12	-	-	TGTGCCAGCAGTTTACAGAACACTGAAGCTTTCTTT	CASSLQNTEAFF
TRBJ1-2	TRBV20-1	11	-	-	TGCAGTGCCCCACAGGGTGGTGGCTACACCTTC	CSAPQGGGYTF
TRBJ2-5	TRBV5-4	16	TRBD2	-	TGTGCCAGCAGCGCGCAGCAGCGGGAGAGCGGCGAGACCCAGTACTTC	CASSAQQRESGETQYF
TRBJ2-7	TRBV6-1	13	TRBD1	-	TGTGCCAGCATTCGAGACAGGGGTTACGAGCAGTACTTC	CASIRDRGYEQYF
TRBJ2-6	TRBV21-1	18	-	once	TGTGCCAGCAGCCTCCCGCCAGGGATTTCTACTGGGGCCAACGTCCTGACTTTC	CASSLPPGISTGANVLTF
TRBJ1-4	TRBV5-4	12	-	-	TGTGCCAGCAGCTTATACGGTGAAAAACTGTTTTTT	CASSLYGEKLFF
TRBJ1-1	TRBV19	12	-	once	TGTGCCAGTAGTACCTTGAACACTGAAGCTTTCTTT	CASSTLNTEAFF
TRBJ2-5	TRBV14	15	-	-	TGTGCCAGCAGCCAAGGGGACCCCGGCCAAGAGACCCAGTACTTC	CASSQGDPGQETQYF
TRBJ1-1	TRBV5-1	15	TRBD1	-	TGCGCCAGCGGCAGGGACAGGGTAGTAAGCACTGAAGCTTTCTTT	CASGRDRVVSTEAFF
TRBJ2-3	TRBV5-1	16	TRBD2	few	TGCGCCAGCAGCTTATTAGCGGGAGACGGGACAGATACGCAGTATTTT	CASSLLAGDGTDTQYF
TRBJ1-6	TRBV2	13	-	few	TGTGCCAGCAAGGCCAGTTATAATTCACCCCTCCACTTT	CASKASYNSPLHF
TRBJ1-2	TRBV2	14	-	-	TGTGCCAGCAGTGAACGGGGGCCGGGCTATGGCTACACCTTC	CASSERGPGYGYTF
TRBJ1-2	TRBV6-6	13	-	-	TGTGCCACGACCGACGAAATTAACTATGGCTACACCTTC	CATTDEINYGYTF
TRBJ2-2	TRBV6-6	13	-	-	TGTGCCAGCAGTCAATCCGTGATCGGGGAGCTGTTTTTT	CASSQSVIGELFF
TRBJ1-1	TRBV6-5	14	-	-	TGTGCCAGCAGGACCTCGGAGAGGAACACTGAAGCTTTCTTT	CASRTSERNTEAFF
TRBJ2-1	TRBV25-1	15	TRBD2	-	TGTGCCAGCATTCAAGCGGGAAGCTCCTACAATGAGCAGTTCTTC	CASIQAGSSYNEQFF
TRBJ2-6	TRBV7-8	17	-	-	TGTGCCAGCAGCTTACTGGGTGGTAACCCTGGGGCCAACGTCCTGACTTTC	CASSLLGGNPGANVLTF
TRBJ2-7	TRBV5-1	13	-	-	TGCGCCAGCAGTACAGGAGATCCGTACGAGCAGTACTTC	CASSTGDPYEQYF
TRBJ2-1	TRBV29-1	13	-	-	TGCAGCGCTGGGACTGCCAACGGGAATGAGCAGTTCTTC	CSAGTANGNEQFF
TRBJ2-2	TRBV27	15	TRBD2	-	TGTGCCAGCAGTTTAAGGGGAGCGGGGACCGGGGAGCTGTTTTTT	CASSLRGAGTGELFF
TRBJ1-1	TRBV18	15	-	-	TGTGCCAGCTCAAGAGACGGGGGGATGAACACTGAAGCTTTCTTT	CASSRDGGMNTEAFF